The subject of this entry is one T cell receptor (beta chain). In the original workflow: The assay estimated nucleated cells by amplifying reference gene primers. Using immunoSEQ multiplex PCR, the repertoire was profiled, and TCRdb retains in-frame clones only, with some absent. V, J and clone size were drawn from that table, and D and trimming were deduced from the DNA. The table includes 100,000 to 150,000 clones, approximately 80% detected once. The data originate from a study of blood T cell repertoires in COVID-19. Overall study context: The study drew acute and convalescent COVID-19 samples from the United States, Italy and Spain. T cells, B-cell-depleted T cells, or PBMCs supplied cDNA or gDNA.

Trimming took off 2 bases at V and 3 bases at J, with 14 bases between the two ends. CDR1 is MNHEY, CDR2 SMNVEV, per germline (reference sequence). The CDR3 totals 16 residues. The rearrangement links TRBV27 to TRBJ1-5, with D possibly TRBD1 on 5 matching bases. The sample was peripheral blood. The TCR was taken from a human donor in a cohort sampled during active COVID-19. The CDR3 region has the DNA TGTGCCAGCAGTTTAATAGGGCAGGGAAACAATCAGCCCCAGCATTTT. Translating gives CASSLIGQGNNQPQHF.